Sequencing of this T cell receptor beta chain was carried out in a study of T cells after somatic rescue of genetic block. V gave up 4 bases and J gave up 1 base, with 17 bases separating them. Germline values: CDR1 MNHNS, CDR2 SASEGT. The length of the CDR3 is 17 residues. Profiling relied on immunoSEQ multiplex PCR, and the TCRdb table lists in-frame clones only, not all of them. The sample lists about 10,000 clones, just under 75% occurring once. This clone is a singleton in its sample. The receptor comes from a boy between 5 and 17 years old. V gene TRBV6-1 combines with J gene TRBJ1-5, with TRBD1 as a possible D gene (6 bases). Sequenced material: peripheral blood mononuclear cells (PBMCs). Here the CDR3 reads CASSGTGWGRSNQPQHF. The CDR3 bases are TGTGCCAGCAGTGGCACAGGGTGGGGTAGGAGCAATCAGCCCCAGCATTTT.